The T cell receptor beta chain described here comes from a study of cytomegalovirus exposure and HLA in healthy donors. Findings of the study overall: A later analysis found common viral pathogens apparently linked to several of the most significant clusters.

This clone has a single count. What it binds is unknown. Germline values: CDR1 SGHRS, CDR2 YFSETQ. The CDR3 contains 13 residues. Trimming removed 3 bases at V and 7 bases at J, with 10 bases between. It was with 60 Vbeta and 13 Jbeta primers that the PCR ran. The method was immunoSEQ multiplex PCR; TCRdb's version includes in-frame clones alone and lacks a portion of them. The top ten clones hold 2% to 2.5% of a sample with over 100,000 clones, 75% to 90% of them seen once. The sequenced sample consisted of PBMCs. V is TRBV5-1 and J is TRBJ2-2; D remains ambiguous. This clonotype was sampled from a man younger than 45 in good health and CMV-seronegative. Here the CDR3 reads CASSSTLGGELFF. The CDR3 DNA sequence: TGCGCCAGCAGCTCCACCCTCGGCGGGGAGCTGTTTTTT.